The text below deals with one T cell receptor beta chain. This sample is drawn from a study of T cell responses to AZD1222 COVID-19 vaccine. TCRdb's table, derived via immunoSEQ multiplex PCR, lists solely in-frame clones and lacks some. The sample lists around 130,000 clones, 80% to 95% occurring once. The material sequenced was peripheral blood, taken 28 days after the second dose of the MenACWY control vaccine. This clonotype was sampled from an adult who received the MenACWY meningococcal vaccine as a control.

CDR3 sequence (DNA): TGTGCCAGCGGACTTGGGAACACCGGGGAGCTGTTTTTT. This codes for CASGLGNTGELFF. V gene TRBV28 combines with J gene TRBJ2-2; a weak D match, TRBD2 (5 bases). Between the trimmed V and J ends, which lost 8 bases and 1 base, there was a span of 8 bases. Germline-derived CDR1 and CDR2 are MDHEN and SYDVKM. CDR3 size: 13 residues.